The sequence of this TCR beta chain was determined in a study of beta chain features in type 1 diabetes. Study summary: Across the samples, some 98,000,000 sorted cells were examined in total.

CDR3 length equals 15 residues. Germline CDR1 reads KGHSH; CDR2 reads LQKENI. Trimming cost V 5 bases and J 1 base, with 15 bases left between them. The isolated RNA, all of it, was reverse transcribed, so expressed TCRB transcripts were what got sequenced. Sequenced by immunoSEQ multiplex PCR; TCRdb stores in-frame clones only, minus some. The sample carries tens of thousands of clones, around 63% recorded once. The chain recombines TRBV18 with TRBJ2-7; D possibly corresponds to TRBD1 (5 bases). This TCR came from a woman in her late teens or twenties in good health. What was sequenced was Tregs from blood. Here the CDR3 reads CASSRGTGLSYEQYF. As DNA, the CDR3 is TGTGCCAGCTCAAGGGGAACGGGCCTTTCCTACGAGCAGTACTTC.